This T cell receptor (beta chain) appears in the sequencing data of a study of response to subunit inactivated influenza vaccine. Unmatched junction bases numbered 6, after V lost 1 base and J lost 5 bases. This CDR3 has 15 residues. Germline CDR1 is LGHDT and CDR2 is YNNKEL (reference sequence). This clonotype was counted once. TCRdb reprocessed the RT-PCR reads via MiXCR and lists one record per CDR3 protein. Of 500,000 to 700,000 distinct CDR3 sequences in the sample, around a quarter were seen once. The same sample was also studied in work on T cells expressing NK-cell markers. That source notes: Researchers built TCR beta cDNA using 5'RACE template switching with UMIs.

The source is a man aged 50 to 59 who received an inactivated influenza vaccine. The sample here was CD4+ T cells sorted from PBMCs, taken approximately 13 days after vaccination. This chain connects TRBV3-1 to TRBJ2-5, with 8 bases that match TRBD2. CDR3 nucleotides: TGTGCCAGCAGCCAAGCCTGGACTAGCATGGAGACCCAGTACTTC. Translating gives CASSQAWTSMETQYF.